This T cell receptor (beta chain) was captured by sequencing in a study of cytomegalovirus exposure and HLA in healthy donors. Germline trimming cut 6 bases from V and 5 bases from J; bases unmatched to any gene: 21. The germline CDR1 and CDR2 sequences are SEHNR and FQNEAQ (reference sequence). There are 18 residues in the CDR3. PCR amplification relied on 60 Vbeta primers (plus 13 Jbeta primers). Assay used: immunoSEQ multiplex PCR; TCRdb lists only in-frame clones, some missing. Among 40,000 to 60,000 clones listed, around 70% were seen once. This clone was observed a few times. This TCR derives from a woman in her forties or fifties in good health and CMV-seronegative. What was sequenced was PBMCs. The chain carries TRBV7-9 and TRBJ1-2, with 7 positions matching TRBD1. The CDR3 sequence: CASRPAGDSGSLFYGYTF. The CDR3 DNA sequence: TGTGCCAGCAGACCCGCCGGGGACAGTGGTTCCCTTTTTTATGGCTACACCTTC.